Listed below are T cell receptor beta chains from one sample, sequenced in a study of blood T cell repertoires in COVID-19. Profiling relied on immunoSEQ multiplex PCR, and the TCRdb table lists in-frame clones only, not all of them. The data contain 430,000 or so clones, around nine tenths of them singletons. The specimen sequenced was PBMCs or T cells enriched from blood (not recorded which). Receptors originate from a woman between 35 and 50 years old who had recovered from COVID-19. Both conserved end residues are part of each CDR3. Fields, in order: D gene, J gene, clone size, V gene, CDR3 DNA, CDR3 protein. A D gene is named only where the DNA matches it firmly. The size of a clone is reported for some rows only, either as once, few or many, or as a class for expanded clones.

D gene: NA
J gene: TRBJ2-3
clone size: NA
V gene: TRBV4-3
CDR3 DNA: TGCGCCAGCAGCCAAGATCTTGGCGGAGTTGGAGATACGCAGTATTTT
CDR3 protein: CASSQDLGGVGDTQYF

D gene: NA
J gene: TRBJ2-1
clone size: NA
V gene: TRBV2
CDR3 DNA: TGTGCCAGCAGTGAAAGTGGGGGCTACGGTGAGCAGTTCTTC
CDR3 protein: CASSESGGYGEQFF

D gene: NA
J gene: TRBJ1-1
clone size: once
V gene: TRBV4-3
CDR3 DNA: TGCGCCAGCAGCCAAGATCTACAGGGCCTAGAAGCTTTCTTT
CDR3 protein: CASSQDLQGLEAFF

D gene: TRBD1
J gene: TRBJ1-2
clone size: NA
V gene: TRBV3-1/TRBV3-2
CDR3 DNA: TGTGCCAGCAGCCAAGGATACAGGGGGCCGGGAGGCTACACCTTC
CDR3 protein: CASSQGYRGPGGYTF

D gene: TRBD1
J gene: TRBJ1-1
clone size: NA
V gene: TRBV9
CDR3 DNA: TGTGCCAGCGGAACTGGGGGACAGGGCGAAGCTTTCTTT
CDR3 protein: CASGTGGQGEAFF

D gene: TRBD1
J gene: TRBJ1-6
clone size: NA
V gene: TRBV19
CDR3 DNA: TGTGCCAGTAGTACCTCGACAGGGGGCTGGTCACCCCTCCACTTT
CDR3 protein: CASSTSTGGWSPLHF

D gene: NA
J gene: TRBJ2-3
clone size: NA
V gene: TRBV30
CDR3 DNA: TGTGCCTGGAGTGTAGGGGCGATCACAGATACGCAGTATTTT
CDR3 protein: CAWSVGAITDTQYF

D gene: TRBD1
J gene: TRBJ1-2
clone size: NA
V gene: TRBV5-1
CDR3 DNA: TGCGCCAGCAGCCCTACAGGGGGCGTTAACGGCTACACCTTC
CDR3 protein: CASSPTGGVNGYTF

D gene: TRBD2
J gene: TRBJ2-7
clone size: NA
V gene: TRBV7-8
CDR3 DNA: TGTGCCAGCAGCGATGGAGTAGCGGGGGGCTACGAGCAGTACTTC
CDR3 protein: CASSDGVAGGYEQYF

D gene: TRBD1
J gene: TRBJ1-2
clone size: NA
V gene: TRBV28
CDR3 DNA: TGTGCCAGTACAAAAGGAGGGGGCGCGGGTAACTATGGCTACACCTTC
CDR3 protein: CASTKGGGAGNYGYTF

D gene: NA
J gene: TRBJ1-1
clone size: NA
V gene: TRBV6-5
CDR3 DNA: TGTGCCAGCGGTCCTCGAGGTGTGAACACTGAAGCTTTCTTT
CDR3 protein: CASGPRGVNTEAFF

D gene: NA
J gene: TRBJ2-5
clone size: NA
V gene: TRBV12-3/TRBV12-4
CDR3 DNA: TGTGCCAGCACCGAGTCCACCCAAGAGACCCAGTACTTC
CDR3 protein: CASTESTQETQYF

D gene: TRBD1
J gene: TRBJ2-1
clone size: NA
V gene: TRBV2
CDR3 DNA: TGTGCCAGCAGTGGTCTACAGGGGATCGATGAGCAGTTCTTC
CDR3 protein: CASSGLQGIDEQFF

D gene: NA
J gene: TRBJ1-6
clone size: NA
V gene: TRBV6-6
CDR3 DNA: TGTGCCAGCAGTTACTTCAGGGAATCCTCACCCCTCCACTTT
CDR3 protein: CASSYFRESSPLHF

D gene: NA
J gene: TRBJ2-5
clone size: NA
V gene: TRBV5-1
CDR3 DNA: TGCGCCAGCAGTAAAGCCGGGAGCTTAGGGGAGACCCAGTACTTC
CDR3 protein: CASSKAGSLGETQYF

D gene: TRBD2
J gene: TRBJ2-3
clone size: NA
V gene: TRBV7-9
CDR3 DNA: TGTGCCAGCAGCTTGAGGGCTAGCGGGAGTGTCGGCACAGATACGCAGTATTTT
CDR3 protein: CASSLRASGSVGTDTQYF

D gene: NA
J gene: TRBJ2-5
clone size: NA
V gene: TRBV6-1
CDR3 DNA: TGTGCCAGCAGTGAGGAGCACCGGATCCAAGAGACCCAGTACTTC
CDR3 protein: CASSEEHRIQETQYF

D gene: TRBD1
J gene: TRBJ1-5
clone size: NA
V gene: TRBV7-2
CDR3 DNA: TGTGCCAGCAGCTTAGCCACAGGGGGGAATCAGCCCCAGCATTTT
CDR3 protein: CASSLATGGNQPQHF

D gene: NA
J gene: TRBJ1-1
clone size: NA
V gene: TRBV14
CDR3 DNA: TGTGCCAGCAGCCCTCCCGAGGGCTGGACTGAAGCTTTCTTT
CDR3 protein: CASSPPEGWTEAFF

D gene: NA
J gene: TRBJ1-1
clone size: NA
V gene: TRBV4-3
CDR3 DNA: TGCGCCAGCAGCCAGTGGGGGGGGAACACTGAAGCTTTCTTT
CDR3 protein: CASSQWGGNTEAFF

D gene: NA
J gene: TRBJ1-3
clone size: NA
V gene: TRBV19
CDR3 DNA: TGTGCCAGTAGTATTTCGTCTGGGGGGAGGAACACCATATATTTT
CDR3 protein: CASSISSGGRNTIYF

D gene: TRBD2
J gene: TRBJ2-7
clone size: NA
V gene: TRBV2
CDR3 DNA: TGTGCCAGCAACGGACTAGCGGGAGGGCCGGGCGAGCAGTACTTC
CDR3 protein: CASNGLAGGPGEQYF

D gene: TRBD2
J gene: TRBJ2-1
clone size: NA
V gene: TRBV5-4
CDR3 DNA: TGTGCCAGCAGCTTGGGTTCCCCGAAGCGGGGATCCTACAATGAGCAGTTCTTC
CDR3 protein: CASSLGSPKRGSYNEQFF

D gene: TRBD2
J gene: TRBJ2-7
clone size: few
V gene: TRBV4-1
CDR3 DNA: TGCGCCAGCAGCCCACGAGGAGCGGGAAGCTCCTACGAGCAGTACTTC
CDR3 protein: CASSPRGAGSSYEQYF

D gene: TRBD1
J gene: TRBJ1-4
clone size: NA
V gene: TRBV5-1
CDR3 DNA: TGCGCCAGCAGCCCACCGGGACAGGGGAATGAAAAACTGTTTTTT
CDR3 protein: CASSPPGQGNEKLFF

D gene: NA
J gene: TRBJ2-3
clone size: NA
V gene: TRBV5-8
CDR3 DNA: TGTGCCAGCAGCTTGGACGGGCGGGCAGATACGCAGTATTTT
CDR3 protein: CASSLDGRADTQYF

D gene: NA
J gene: TRBJ2-5
clone size: NA
V gene: TRBV18
CDR3 DNA: TGTGCCAGCTCACCAAGCGGCGTACAAGAGACCCAGTACTTC
CDR3 protein: CASSPSGVQETQYF

D gene: NA
J gene: TRBJ1-5
clone size: NA
V gene: TRBV6-5
CDR3 DNA: TGTGCCAGCAGTTACTCGGCCGGAGGGGACAATCAGCCCCAGCATTTT
CDR3 protein: CASSYSAGGDNQPQHF

D gene: TRBD1
J gene: TRBJ2-1
clone size: NA
V gene: TRBV5-1
CDR3 DNA: TGCGCCAGCAGGATGCTACCAGGACAGGATAACAATGAGCAGTTCTTC
CDR3 protein: CASRMLPGQDNNEQFF

D gene: NA
J gene: TRBJ2-3
clone size: once
V gene: TRBV12-3/TRBV12-4
CDR3 DNA: TGTGCCAGCAGCTGGAGGGAATCAGATACGCAGTATTTT
CDR3 protein: CASSWRESDTQYF

D gene: NA
J gene: TRBJ2-2
clone size: NA
V gene: TRBV6-6
CDR3 DNA: TGTGCCAGCACCAGGGTGGCGAACACCGGGGAGCTGTTTTTT
CDR3 protein: CASTRVANTGELFF

D gene: TRBD1
J gene: TRBJ1-1
clone size: NA
V gene: TRBV5-1
CDR3 DNA: TGCGCCAGCAGCTCGGCTATGGCGGGACAGGGGGGCGTAAACACTGAAGCTTTCTTT
CDR3 protein: CASSSAMAGQGGVNTEAFF

D gene: TRBD2
J gene: TRBJ2-5
clone size: NA
V gene: TRBV6-5
CDR3 DNA: TGTGCCAGCAGATACGGGGGGGCTCAAGAGACCCAGTACTTC
CDR3 protein: CASRYGGAQETQYF

D gene: NA
J gene: TRBJ1-2
clone size: few
V gene: TRBV6-5
CDR3 DNA: TGTGCCAGCAGCGACACCCCTACGAGGGTCTATGGCTACACCTTC
CDR3 protein: CASSDTPTRVYGYTF

D gene: NA
J gene: TRBJ1-1
clone size: NA
V gene: TRBV13
CDR3 DNA: TGTGCCAGCAGCTTAGGGACAGGCTTGAACACTGAAGCTTTCTTT
CDR3 protein: CASSLGTGLNTEAFF

D gene: NA
J gene: TRBJ2-3
clone size: NA
V gene: TRBV3-1/TRBV3-2
CDR3 DNA: TGTGCCACCTCGGGGGGCGGGCTCACAGATACGCAGTATTTT
CDR3 protein: CATSGGGLTDTQYF

D gene: TRBD2
J gene: TRBJ2-3
clone size: NA
V gene: TRBV7-9
CDR3 DNA: TGTGCCACCATAGCGGGAGACCTCACAGATACGCAGTATTTT
CDR3 protein: CATIAGDLTDTQYF

D gene: TRBD1
J gene: TRBJ1-5
clone size: NA
V gene: TRBV2
CDR3 DNA: TGTGCCAGCAGTGATCTTAGGGGGCCTCAGCCCCAGCATTTT
CDR3 protein: CASSDLRGPQPQHF

D gene: TRBD1
J gene: TRBJ1-1
clone size: NA
V gene: TRBV9
CDR3 DNA: TGTGCCAGCAGCGTCGGACAGGGCAGGAACACTGAAGCTTTCTTT
CDR3 protein: CASSVGQGRNTEAFF

D gene: NA
J gene: TRBJ2-3
clone size: NA
V gene: TRBV6-2/TRBV6-3
CDR3 DNA: TGTGCCAGCAGTTACGGAGAGGGTGGGAGGAAAGGCACAGATACGCAGTATTTT
CDR3 protein: CASSYGEGGRKGTDTQYF

D gene: NA
J gene: TRBJ2-1
clone size: NA
V gene: TRBV7-8
CDR3 DNA: TGTGCCAGCAGCTTAGAGAGGGTGGCGGGTGAGCAGTTCTTC
CDR3 protein: CASSLERVAGEQFF

D gene: TRBD1
J gene: TRBJ1-2
clone size: NA
V gene: TRBV28
CDR3 DNA: TGTGCCAGCAGTGGGACAGTCTATGGCTACACCTTC
CDR3 protein: CASSGTVYGYTF

D gene: NA
J gene: TRBJ2-7
clone size: NA
V gene: TRBV29-1
CDR3 DNA: TGCAGCGTTGAAATACCACAGGGCCGGAGCTCCTACGAGCAGTACTTC
CDR3 protein: CSVEIPQGRSSYEQYF

D gene: TRBD1
J gene: TRBJ1-5
clone size: NA
V gene: TRBV6-5
CDR3 DNA: TGTGCCAGCAGTCGAACAGGGGAAAGTCAGCCCCAGCATTTT
CDR3 protein: CASSRTGESQPQHF

D gene: TRBD2
J gene: TRBJ2-3
clone size: once
V gene: TRBV6-5
CDR3 DNA: TGTGCCAGCAGATACCGGGAGGACGCAAACACAGATACGCAGTATTTT
CDR3 protein: CASRYREDANTDTQYF

D gene: TRBD2
J gene: TRBJ2-7
clone size: NA
V gene: TRBV7-9
CDR3 DNA: TGTGCCAGCAGCTCTCAGGGAGGGCTCTTCAAGCAGTACTTC
CDR3 protein: CASSSQGGLFKQYF

D gene: NA
J gene: TRBJ1-2
clone size: NA
V gene: TRBV5-1
CDR3 DNA: TGCGCCAGCAGCCCGGAGGGGCAGGTCGATGGCTACACCTTC
CDR3 protein: CASSPEGQVDGYTF

D gene: NA
J gene: TRBJ1-4
clone size: NA
V gene: TRBV30
CDR3 DNA: TGTGCCTGGAGTGTAGGGGGGGCCGGTAATGAAAAACTGTTTTTT
CDR3 protein: CAWSVGGAGNEKLFF

D gene: TRBD1
J gene: TRBJ1-2
clone size: NA
V gene: TRBV27
CDR3 DNA: TGTGCCAGCAGTCCCGGACAGGGGCGGTATGGCTACACCTTC
CDR3 protein: CASSPGQGRYGYTF

D gene: TRBD2
J gene: TRBJ2-1
clone size: NA
V gene: TRBV27
CDR3 DNA: TGTGCCAGCAGTCCCCTAGCGGGTATGGCCAATGAGCAGTTCTTC
CDR3 protein: CASSPLAGMANEQFF

D gene: TRBD1
J gene: TRBJ2-3
clone size: NA
V gene: TRBV7-2
CDR3 DNA: TGTGCCAGCAGCCCTAGGGGGCGGTCGGCAGATACGCAGTATTTT
CDR3 protein: CASSPRGRSADTQYF

D gene: NA
J gene: TRBJ1-3
clone size: NA
V gene: TRBV7-9
CDR3 DNA: TGTGCCTCTACCGCAGGGTCTGGAAACACCATATATTTT
CDR3 protein: CASTAGSGNTIYF

D gene: TRBD1
J gene: TRBJ1-6
clone size: once
V gene: TRBV7-2
CDR3 DNA: TGTGCCAGCAGCTTAGCGAGCCCAGGGGGCGGTTCACCCCTCCACTTT
CDR3 protein: CASSLASPGGGSPLHF

D gene: TRBD2
J gene: TRBJ2-3
clone size: once
V gene: TRBV3-1/TRBV3-2
CDR3 DNA: TGTGCCAGCAGCCAGGTAGCGGGAGTAGGTACAGATACGCAGTATTTT
CDR3 protein: CASSQVAGVGTDTQYF

D gene: NA
J gene: TRBJ1-1
clone size: NA
V gene: TRBV7-9
CDR3 DNA: TGTGCCAGCAGCCGAGGACAGCTCCTCGACACTGAAGCTTTCTTT
CDR3 protein: CASSRGQLLDTEAFF

D gene: NA
J gene: TRBJ1-3
clone size: NA
V gene: TRBV2
CDR3 DNA: TGTGCCAGCAGTGAGGGAGGAGCATCTGGAAACACCATATATTTT
CDR3 protein: CASSEGGASGNTIYF

D gene: TRBD1
J gene: TRBJ1-6
clone size: once
V gene: TRBV6-1
CDR3 DNA: TGTGCCAGCAGTGCATATAGCCCTTTGAAGTACCGGACAGGGCTATCACCCCTCCACTTT
CDR3 protein: CASSAYSPLKYRTGLSPLHF